This T cell receptor (beta chain) was captured in a study of T cells in Graves' hyperthyroidism and ophthalmopathy. Study-wide results and limits: Blood shared most expanded thyroid clonotypes above 0.001. Ophthalmopathy could be told apart from stable hyperthyroidism with a 13 V-J model.

Amplified regions were TCR beta CDR3 sequences from RNA transcripts. HTBI primers were the set used in a first-round RT-PCR of the TCR CDR3. TCRdb called the multiplex PCR reads again in MiXCR, with one record for every CDR3 protein. Among around 700,000 distinct CDR3 sequences listed, about 19% were seen once. Recently diagnosed hyperthyroidism of less than 2 months' duration affected patients aged 18 to 65. Uncontrolled infection, other autoimmune disease, pregnancy or lactation disqualified patients from enrolment. This clonotype was counted ten times or more. Antigen specificity is unknown. J was trimmed by 3 bases and V by 0 bases; bases with no gene match: 4. The CDR3 sequence is 15 residues long. Germline V gene data show CDR1 as KGHSH and CDR2 as LQKENI.

Sequencing was performed on blood. The chain has TRBV18 and TRBJ2-7, with 8 nucleotides matching TRBD1. The clonotype originates from a woman aged 45-59 years with Graves' hyperthyroidism that later progressed to Graves' ophthalmopathy. CDR3 in amino acids: CASSPPTGGFYEQYF. CDR3 coding DNA: TGTGCCAGCTCACCACCCACAGGGGGGTTCTACGAGCAGTACTTC.